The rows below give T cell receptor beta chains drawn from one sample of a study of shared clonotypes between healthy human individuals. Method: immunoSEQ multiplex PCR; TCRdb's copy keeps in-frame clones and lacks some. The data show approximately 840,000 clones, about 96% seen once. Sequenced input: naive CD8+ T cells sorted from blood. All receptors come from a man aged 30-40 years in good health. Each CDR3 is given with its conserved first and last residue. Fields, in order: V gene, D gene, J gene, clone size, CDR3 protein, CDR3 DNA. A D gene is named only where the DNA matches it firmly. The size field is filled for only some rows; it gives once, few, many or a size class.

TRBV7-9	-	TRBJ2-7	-	CASSLGALTYEQYF	TGTGCCAGCAGCTTAGGGGCCCTGACCTACGAGCAGTACTTC
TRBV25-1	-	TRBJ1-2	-	CASSESLGVGRVSF	TGTGCCAGCAGTGAGAGCCTAGGGGTTGGGCGGGTCTCCTTC
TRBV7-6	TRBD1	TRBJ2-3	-	CASSLGTATTDTQYF	TGTGCCAGCAGCCTCGGGACAGCAACTACAGATACGCAGTATTTT
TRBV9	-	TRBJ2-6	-	CASSVDRVSGANVLTF	TGTGCCAGCAGCGTAGATAGGGTAAGCGGGGCCAACGTCCTGACTTTC
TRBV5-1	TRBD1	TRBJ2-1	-	CASSLAGTGNVNEQFF	TGCGCCAGCAGCTTGGCCGGGACAGGCAACGTCAATGAGCAGTTCTTC
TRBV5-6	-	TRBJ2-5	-	CASSPGVVETQYF	TGTGCCAGCAGCCCCGGGGTCGTGGAGACCCAGTACTTC
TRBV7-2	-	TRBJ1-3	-	CASSPQVAGNTIYF	TGTGCCAGCAGCCCCCAGGTCGCCGGAAACACCATATATTTT
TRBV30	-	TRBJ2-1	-	CAWKVHNTYNEQFF	TGTGCCTGGAAAGTCCATAACACCTACAATGAGCAGTTCTTC
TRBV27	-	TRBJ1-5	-	CASSLRAVNQPQHF	TGTGCCAGCAGTTTACGGGCAGTCAATCAGCCCCAGCATTTT
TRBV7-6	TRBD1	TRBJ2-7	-	CASSSGDRGTLYF	TGTGCCAGCAGCTCAGGGGACAGAGGGACGCTGTACTTC
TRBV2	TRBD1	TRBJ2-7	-	CASSEGLTGATYEQYF	TGTGCCAGCAGTGAAGGCCTGACAGGGGCCACCTACGAGCAGTACTTC
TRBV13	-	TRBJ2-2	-	CASSLSGATGELFF	TGTGCCAGCAGCTTATCGGGAGCCACCGGGGAGCTGTTTTTT
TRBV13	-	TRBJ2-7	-	CASSLYSGELVYEQYF	TGTGCCAGCAGCTTATATTCGGGAGAGTTAGTCTACGAGCAGTACTTC
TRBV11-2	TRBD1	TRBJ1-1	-	CASSLELQGELSEAFF	TGTGCCAGCAGCTTAGAACTACAGGGGGAACTGTCTGAAGCTTTCTTT
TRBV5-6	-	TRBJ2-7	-	CASSFKTDEQYF	TGTGCCAGCAGCTTTAAGACAGACGAGCAGTACTTC
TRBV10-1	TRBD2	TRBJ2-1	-	CASSSGRDYNEQFF	TGCGCCAGCAGTAGCGGGAGGGATTACAATGAGCAGTTCTTC
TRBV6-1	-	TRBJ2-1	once	CASSEGGHLNEQFF	TGTGCCAGCAGTGAAGGGGGACATTTGAATGAGCAGTTCTTC
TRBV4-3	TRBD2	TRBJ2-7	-	CASSQERESSYEQYF	TGCGCCAGCAGCCAAGAGCGGGAGAGCTCCTACGAGCAGTACTTC
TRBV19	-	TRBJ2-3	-	CASSARETEYFTDTQYF	TGTGCCAGTAGCGCCCGGGAGACAGAATATTTCACAGATACGCAGTATTTT
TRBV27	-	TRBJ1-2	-	CASSLSRGSYGYTF	TGTGCCAGCAGTTTATCTCGGGGAAGCTATGGCTACACCTTC
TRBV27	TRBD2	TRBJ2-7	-	CASSDGGGRASYEQYF	TGTGCCAGCAGTGATGGTGGCGGGAGGGCGTCCTACGAGCAGTACTTC
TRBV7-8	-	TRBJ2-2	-	CASPESGTGELFF	TGTGCCAGCCCAGAAAGTGGCACCGGGGAGCTGTTTTTT
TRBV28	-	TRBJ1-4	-	CASSVTGLANEKLFF	TGTGCCAGCAGTGTGACAGGTTTGGCTAATGAAAAACTGTTTTTT
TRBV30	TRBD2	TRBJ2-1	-	CAWSVLGGRAYNEQFF	TGTGCCTGGAGTGTACTGGGAGGGAGGGCCTACAATGAGCAGTTCTTC
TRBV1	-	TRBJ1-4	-	CTSSQDREGEKLFF	TGCACCAGCAGCCAAGATCGCGAGGGAGAAAAACTGTTTTTT
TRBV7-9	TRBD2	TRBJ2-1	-	CASSLTSGSSNEQFF	TGTGCCAGCAGCTTGACTAGCGGGAGCAGTAATGAGCAGTTCTTC
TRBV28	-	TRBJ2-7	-	CASRSGRKTYEQYF	TGTGCCAGCAGGTCGGGACGGAAAACCTACGAGCAGTACTTC
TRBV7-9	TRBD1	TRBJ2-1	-	CASSPRGNRGIGEQFF	TGTGCCAGCAGCCCTAGAGGGAACAGGGGGATAGGTGAGCAGTTCTTC
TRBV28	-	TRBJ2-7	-	CASSATLQAGVEQYF	TGTGCCAGCAGTGCCACCTTACAAGCAGGGGTCGAGCAGTACTTC
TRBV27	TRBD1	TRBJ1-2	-	CASSSRRQGVEHGYTF	TGTGCCAGCAGTTCCCGCCGGCAGGGGGTTGAGCATGGCTACACCTTC
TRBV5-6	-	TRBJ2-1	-	CASSGAEGFQFF	TGTGCCAGCAGCGGGGCAGAGGGTTTTCAGTTCTTC